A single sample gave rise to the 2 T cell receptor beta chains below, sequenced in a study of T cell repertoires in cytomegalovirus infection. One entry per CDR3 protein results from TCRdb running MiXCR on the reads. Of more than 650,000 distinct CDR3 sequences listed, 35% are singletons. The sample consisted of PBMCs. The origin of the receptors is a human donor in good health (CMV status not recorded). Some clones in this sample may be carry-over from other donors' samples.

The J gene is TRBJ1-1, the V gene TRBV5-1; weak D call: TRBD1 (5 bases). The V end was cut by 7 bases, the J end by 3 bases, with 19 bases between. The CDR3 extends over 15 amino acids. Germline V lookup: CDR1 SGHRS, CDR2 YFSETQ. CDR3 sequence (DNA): TGCGCCAGCCTAAGAGCAGGGAGCGGGGACACTGAAGCTTTCTTT. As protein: CASLRAGSGDTEAFF.

The CDR3 reads CATSRDRESGANVLTF. CDR3 coding DNA: TGTGCCACCAGCAGAGATCGGGAATCTGGGGCCAACGTCCTGACTTTC. The rearrangement links TRBV15 to TRBJ2-6; D is perhaps TRBD2 (5 bases). This CDR3 is built from 16 residues. Germline V gives CDR1 LNHNV, CDR2 YYDKDF (reference sequence). V was shortened by 0 bases and J by 1 base, with 7 bases between the two germline ends.